The clone carrying this T cell receptor (beta chain) has only a few counts. Template material for amplifying TCR beta CDR3 regions consisted of RNA transcripts. TCR CDR3 underwent first-round RT-PCR with the HTBI primer set. Each CDR3 protein gets one entry after TCRdb re-called the multiplex PCR reads with MiXCR. The sample lists about 500,000 distinct CDR3 sequences, 16% occurring once. This sample is part of a study of T cells in Graves' hyperthyroidism and ophthalmopathy. In germline, CDR1 is LNHDA, CDR2 SQIVND (reference sequence). After removal of 1 base from V and 4 bases from J, the junction contained 6 bases not matched to a gene. This CDR3 comprises 15 residues.

This sequence was found in a woman under 30 with Graves' hyperthyroidism. The sequenced sample consisted of blood. The rearrangement joins TRBV19 to TRBJ2-7; 8 bases align to TRBD1. The CDR3 loop is CASSIVRQGSYEQYF. In DNA form, the CDR3 reads TGTGCCAGTAGTATAGTCCGACAGGGGAGTTACGAGCAGTACTTC.